Shown below are 9 T cell receptor beta chains from a single sample sequenced in a study of blood T cell repertoires in COVID-19. The repertoire was sequenced with immunoSEQ multiplex PCR; TCRdb's copy has only in-frame clones and lacks some. The sample lists over 60,000 clones; 82% were seen once. The sequencing input was peripheral blood. These receptors were collected from a human donor in a cohort sampled during active COVID-19.

The V and J genes are TRBV5-4 and TRBJ1-5; D may be TRBD1 (6 bases). The CDR3 runs 14 residues. Germline V gene sequence: CDR1 SGHNT, CDR2 YYREEE (reference sequence). Trimming shortened V by 9 bases and J by 4 bases, and 17 bases separated the two germline ends. Here the CDR3 DNA reads TGTGCCACCACGATTCAGGGGTCGAATCAGCCCCAGCATTTT. Translated, it gives CATTIQGSNQPQHF.

The rearrangement joins TRBV5-8 to TRBJ1-1, with 8 bases matching TRBD1. The germline CDR1 and CDR2 sequences are SGHTS and YDEGEE. The CDR3 contains 14 residues. The V and J ends lost 7 bases and 0 bases, in that order; junction bases with no gene match: 5. The CDR3 DNA reads TGTGCCAGCCATAACAGGGGGGTGAACACTGAAGCTTTCTTT. The encoded protein is CASHNRGVNTEAFF.

This clone was seen a handful of times. The chain has TRBV5-1 and TRBJ2-3, with TRBD1 matching 11 bases. This CDR3 has 14 residues. Germline assignment: CDR1 SGHRS and CDR2 YFSETQ. The J segment lost 4 bases and the V segment lost 5 bases, leaving 3 bases of the junction unmatched. CDR3 nucleotide sequence: TGCGCCAGCAGAGGACAGGGGGCAGCAGATACGCAGTATTTT. This gives the protein CASRGQGAADTQYF.

The chain couples TRBV19 to TRBJ1-5, with 8 bases matching TRBD1. CDR1 and CDR2 from the germline V gene are LNHDA and SQIVND (reference sequence). The CDR3 length is 16 residues. The trim removed 8 bases at V and 4 bases at J, leaving 13 bases unmatched. The CDR3 loop reads CASSHSRQGANQPQHF. CDR3 nucleotides: TGTGCCAGTTCCCACTCGCGGCAGGGGGCGAATCAGCCCCAGCATTTT.

The V and J genes are TRBV30 and TRBJ1-6, with 9 nucleotides matching TRBD1. Germline V gives CDR1 GTSNPN, CDR2 SVGIG (reference sequence). V shed 7 bases and J 1 base; nucleotides not matched to a gene: 5. The CDR3 is made up of 15 amino acids. CDR3 in amino acids: CASMTGGSYNSPLHF. For the CDR3, the DNA is TGTGCCTCGATGACAGGGGGTTCCTATAATTCACCCCTCCACTTT.

The chain has TRBV6-5 and TRBJ2-5; 8 bases line up with TRBD2. Per the germline V gene, CDR1 is MNHEY and CDR2 is SVGAGI. V was clipped by 6 bases and J by 4 bases; unmatched bases: 7. CDR3 size: 14 residues. The CDR3 DNA sequence: TGTGCCAGCAGCGCCGCGGGGGGCGGAGAGACCCAGTACTTC. Its translation: CASSAAGGGETQYF.

The V gene is TRBV19, the J gene TRBJ2-7; perhaps TRBD2 as D (6 bases). Trimming left V 4 bases short and J 2 bases short, with 15 bases between. The CDR3 consists of 15 residues. The V gene's germline CDR1 is LNHDA and CDR2 SQIVND (reference sequence). CDR3 in DNA: TGTGCCAGTAGTACCCCCGGGACTCCGACCTACGAGCAGTACTTC. This codes for CASSTPGTPTYEQYF.

The genes are TRBV24-1 and TRBJ2-1, with D maybe TRBD1 (5 bases). The CDR3 consists of 13 residues. Germline values: CDR1 KGHDR, CDR2 SFDVKD. Trimming left V 9 bases short and J 3 bases short, with 11 bases between. The CDR3 protein is CATGDSFYNEQFF. CDR3 coding DNA: TGTGCCACCGGAGACAGCTTCTACAATGAGCAGTTCTTC.

The chain joins TRBV19 to TRBJ2-7; 7 bases agree with TRBD2. The CDR3 covers 13 residues. With V trimmed by 6 bases and J by 4 bases, 6 bases remained unmatched. Looked up from germline, CDR1 is LNHDA and CDR2 is SQIVND (reference sequence). The CDR3 sequence: CASSGGRRYEQYF. CDR3 coding DNA: TGTGCCAGTAGCGGGGGGAGGAGATACGAGCAGTACTTC.